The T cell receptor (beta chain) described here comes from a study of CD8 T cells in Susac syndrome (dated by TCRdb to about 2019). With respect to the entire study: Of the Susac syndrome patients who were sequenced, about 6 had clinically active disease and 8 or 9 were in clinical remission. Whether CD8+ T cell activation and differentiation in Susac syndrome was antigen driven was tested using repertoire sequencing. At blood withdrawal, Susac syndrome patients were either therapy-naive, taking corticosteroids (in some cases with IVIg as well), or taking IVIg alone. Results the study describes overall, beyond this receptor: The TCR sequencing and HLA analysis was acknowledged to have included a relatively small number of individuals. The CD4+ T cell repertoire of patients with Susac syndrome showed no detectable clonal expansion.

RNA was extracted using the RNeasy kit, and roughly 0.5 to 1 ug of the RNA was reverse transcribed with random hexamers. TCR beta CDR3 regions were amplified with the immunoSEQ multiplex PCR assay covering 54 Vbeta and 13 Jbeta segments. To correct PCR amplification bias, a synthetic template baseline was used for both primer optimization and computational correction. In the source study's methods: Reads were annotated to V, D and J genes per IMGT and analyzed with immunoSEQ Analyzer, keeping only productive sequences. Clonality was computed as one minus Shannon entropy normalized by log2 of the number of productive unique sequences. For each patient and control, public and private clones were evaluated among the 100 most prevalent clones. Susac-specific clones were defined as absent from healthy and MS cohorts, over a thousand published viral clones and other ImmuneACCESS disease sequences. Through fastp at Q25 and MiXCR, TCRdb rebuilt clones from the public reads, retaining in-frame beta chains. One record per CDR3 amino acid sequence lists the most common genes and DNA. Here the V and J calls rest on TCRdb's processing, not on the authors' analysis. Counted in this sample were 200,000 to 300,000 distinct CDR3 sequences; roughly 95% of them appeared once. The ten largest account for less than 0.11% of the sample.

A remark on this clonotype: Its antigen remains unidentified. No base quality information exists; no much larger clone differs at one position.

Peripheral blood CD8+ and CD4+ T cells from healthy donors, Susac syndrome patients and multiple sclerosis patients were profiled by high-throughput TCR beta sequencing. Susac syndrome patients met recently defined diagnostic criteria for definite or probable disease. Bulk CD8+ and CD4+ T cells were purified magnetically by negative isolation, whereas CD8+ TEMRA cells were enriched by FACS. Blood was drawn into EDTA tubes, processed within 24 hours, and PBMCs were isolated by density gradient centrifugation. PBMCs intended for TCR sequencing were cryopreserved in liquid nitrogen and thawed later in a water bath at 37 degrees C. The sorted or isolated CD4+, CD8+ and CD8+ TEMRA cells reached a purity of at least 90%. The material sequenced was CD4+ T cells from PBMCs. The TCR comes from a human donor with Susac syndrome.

The bases are TGTGCCAGCTCCCTTGAAACGCCCGGCGGCACTGAAGCTTTCTTT. Its protein is CASSLETPGGTEAFF. The V and J genes are TRBV18 and TRBJ1-1; confidence is insufficient to name the D gene. The CDR3 contains 15 residues, cysteine and phenylalanine counted. CDR3 DNA is the only sequence kept; it has 45 bases, read in frame from the first base. CDR1 and CDR2 (KGHSH, LQKENI) derive from the germline V gene. Trimming takes 6 bases from V and 4 bases from J, and the germline ends sit 18 bases apart.